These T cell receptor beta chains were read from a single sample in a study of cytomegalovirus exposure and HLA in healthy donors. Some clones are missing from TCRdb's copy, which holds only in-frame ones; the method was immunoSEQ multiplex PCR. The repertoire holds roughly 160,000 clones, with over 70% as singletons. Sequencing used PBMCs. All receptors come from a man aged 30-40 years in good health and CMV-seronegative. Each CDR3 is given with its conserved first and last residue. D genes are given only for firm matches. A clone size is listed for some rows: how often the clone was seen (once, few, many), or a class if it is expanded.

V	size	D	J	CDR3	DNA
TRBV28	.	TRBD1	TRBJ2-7	CASSLARDSPTEQYF	TGTGCCAGCAGTTTAGCCCGGGACAGTCCTACGGAGCAGTACTTC
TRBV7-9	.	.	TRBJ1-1	CASSLVTVKDEAFF	TGTGCCAGCAGCTTAGTTACAGTTAAGGATGAAGCTTTCTTT
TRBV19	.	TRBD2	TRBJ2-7	CASRSGSYEQYF	TGTGCCAGTCGTAGCGGGAGCTACGAGCAGTACTTC
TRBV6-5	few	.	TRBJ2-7	CASRRDLLSYEQYF	TGTGCCAGCAGGAGGGACTTACTCTCCTACGAGCAGTACTTC
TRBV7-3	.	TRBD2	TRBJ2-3	CASSLRLAGAGDDTQYF	TGTGCCAGCAGCTTAAGACTAGCGGGGGCTGGAGATGATACGCAGTATTTT
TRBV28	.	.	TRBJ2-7	CASSLTDRSYEQYF	TGTGCCAGCAGTCTTACAGACAGGTCCTACGAGCAGTACTTC
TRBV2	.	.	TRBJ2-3	CASSELVRNTDTQYF	TGTGCCAGCAGTGAACTAGTACGGAACACAGATACGCAGTATTTT
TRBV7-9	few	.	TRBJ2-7	CASGHNYEQYF	TGTGCCAGCGGCCACAACTACGAGCAGTACTTC
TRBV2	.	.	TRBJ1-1	CASSVFPGNTEAFF	TGTGCCAGCAGTGTGTTCCCGGGGAACACTGAAGCTTTCTTT
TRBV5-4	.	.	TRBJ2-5	CASSLTGYETQYF	TGTGCCAGCAGCTTAACAGGGTATGAGACCCAGTACTTC
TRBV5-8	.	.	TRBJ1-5	CASSEVFQPQHF	TGTGCCAGCAGCGAGGTGTTTCAGCCCCAGCATTTT
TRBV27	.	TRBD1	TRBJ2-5	CASSSPDRETQYF	TGTGCCAGCAGTTCCCCGGACAGGGAGACCCAGTACTTC
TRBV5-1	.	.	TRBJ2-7	CASTLEGQGSYEQYF	TGCGCCAGCACCTTAGAGGGTCAAGGATCCTACGAGCAGTACTTC
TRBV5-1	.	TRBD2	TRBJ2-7	CASSPPSGWGSYEQYF	TGCGCCAGCAGCCCACCTAGCGGCTGGGGCTCCTACGAGCAGTACTTC